Listed below are T cell receptor beta chains from one sample, sequenced in a study of OX40 agonist ivuxolimab in advanced cancers. Clones were sequenced by immunoSEQ multiplex PCR, and TCRdb holds only the in-frame ones, with some missing. The sample carries some 46,000 clones, roughly 90% recorded once. This specimen consisted of CD4+ or CD8+ T cells sorted from blood, obtained in a trial of the OX40 agonist ivuxolimab. The receptors were gathered from an adult with an advanced solid tumor such as melanoma, head and neck, liver or kidney cancer. The CDR3 runs from the conserved cysteine through the conserved F or W. A D gene is named only where the DNA matches it firmly. Clone size is given for some rows only: seen once, a few or many times, or a class if the clone is expanded.

V	D	J	size	DNA	CDR3
TRBV7-9	NA	TRBJ2-2	once	TGTGCCAGCAGCCACCGCTCCGGGGAGCTGTTTTTT	CASSHRSGELFF
TRBV4-3	NA	TRBJ2-2	NA	TGCGCCAGCAGCCAAGGGGGCGGGGGCAGGGGGGAGCTGTTTTTT	CASSQGGGGRGELFF
TRBV6-1	TRBD1	TRBJ2-1	few	TGTGCCAGCGGGACAGGTTTGAGCTCCTACAATGAGCAGTTCTTC	CASGTGLSSYNEQFF
TRBV6-4	TRBD2	TRBJ2-1	NA	TGTGCCAGCAGCCCCTTGAGCGGGGTATCCTACAATGAGCAGTTCTTC	CASSPLSGVSYNEQFF
TRBV5-4	TRBD1	TRBJ2-7	NA	TGTGCCAGCTTCTACCGGGACAGGGGCGTCCGCGAGCAGTACTTC	CASFYRDRGVREQYF
TRBV13	NA	TRBJ2-7	once	TGTGCCAGCAGCTCGGACCCGTATAACCCGGGACTCGGCTACGAGCAGTACTTC	CASSSDPYNPGLGYEQYF
TRBV4-1	NA	TRBJ2-2	NA	TGCGCCAGCAGCCAAGAGGTTATAACCGGGGAGCTGTTTTTT	CASSQEVITGELFF
TRBV5-1	NA	TRBJ2-7	NA	TGCGCCAGCAGCATAAGCTCCTACGAGCAGTACTTC	CASSISSYEQYF
TRBV7-9	TRBD1	TRBJ1-2	NA	TGTGCCAGCAGCTTTCCGGACAGGGCCTCAACTAATGCTGCCTACACCTTC	CASSFPDRASTNAAYTF
TRBV13	TRBD1	TRBJ1-4	once	TGTGCCAGCAGCTCTTCCGGACAGGGGCAAGAGGAAAAACTGTTTTTT	CASSSSGQGQEEKLFF
TRBV7-2	NA	TRBJ2-7	NA	TGTGCCAGCAGCTCGGGACTGGGCCACTACGAGCAGTACTTC	CASSSGLGHYEQYF
TRBV7-6	TRBD1	TRBJ1-3	NA	TGTGCCAGCAGCCTCTACAGGGGGCTCAGGGGAAACACCATATATTTT	CASSLYRGLRGNTIYF
TRBV10-2	NA	TRBJ2-7	NA	TGCGCCAGCAGTGAGACTAGCCTCCCCTACGAGCAGTACTTC	CASSETSLPYEQYF